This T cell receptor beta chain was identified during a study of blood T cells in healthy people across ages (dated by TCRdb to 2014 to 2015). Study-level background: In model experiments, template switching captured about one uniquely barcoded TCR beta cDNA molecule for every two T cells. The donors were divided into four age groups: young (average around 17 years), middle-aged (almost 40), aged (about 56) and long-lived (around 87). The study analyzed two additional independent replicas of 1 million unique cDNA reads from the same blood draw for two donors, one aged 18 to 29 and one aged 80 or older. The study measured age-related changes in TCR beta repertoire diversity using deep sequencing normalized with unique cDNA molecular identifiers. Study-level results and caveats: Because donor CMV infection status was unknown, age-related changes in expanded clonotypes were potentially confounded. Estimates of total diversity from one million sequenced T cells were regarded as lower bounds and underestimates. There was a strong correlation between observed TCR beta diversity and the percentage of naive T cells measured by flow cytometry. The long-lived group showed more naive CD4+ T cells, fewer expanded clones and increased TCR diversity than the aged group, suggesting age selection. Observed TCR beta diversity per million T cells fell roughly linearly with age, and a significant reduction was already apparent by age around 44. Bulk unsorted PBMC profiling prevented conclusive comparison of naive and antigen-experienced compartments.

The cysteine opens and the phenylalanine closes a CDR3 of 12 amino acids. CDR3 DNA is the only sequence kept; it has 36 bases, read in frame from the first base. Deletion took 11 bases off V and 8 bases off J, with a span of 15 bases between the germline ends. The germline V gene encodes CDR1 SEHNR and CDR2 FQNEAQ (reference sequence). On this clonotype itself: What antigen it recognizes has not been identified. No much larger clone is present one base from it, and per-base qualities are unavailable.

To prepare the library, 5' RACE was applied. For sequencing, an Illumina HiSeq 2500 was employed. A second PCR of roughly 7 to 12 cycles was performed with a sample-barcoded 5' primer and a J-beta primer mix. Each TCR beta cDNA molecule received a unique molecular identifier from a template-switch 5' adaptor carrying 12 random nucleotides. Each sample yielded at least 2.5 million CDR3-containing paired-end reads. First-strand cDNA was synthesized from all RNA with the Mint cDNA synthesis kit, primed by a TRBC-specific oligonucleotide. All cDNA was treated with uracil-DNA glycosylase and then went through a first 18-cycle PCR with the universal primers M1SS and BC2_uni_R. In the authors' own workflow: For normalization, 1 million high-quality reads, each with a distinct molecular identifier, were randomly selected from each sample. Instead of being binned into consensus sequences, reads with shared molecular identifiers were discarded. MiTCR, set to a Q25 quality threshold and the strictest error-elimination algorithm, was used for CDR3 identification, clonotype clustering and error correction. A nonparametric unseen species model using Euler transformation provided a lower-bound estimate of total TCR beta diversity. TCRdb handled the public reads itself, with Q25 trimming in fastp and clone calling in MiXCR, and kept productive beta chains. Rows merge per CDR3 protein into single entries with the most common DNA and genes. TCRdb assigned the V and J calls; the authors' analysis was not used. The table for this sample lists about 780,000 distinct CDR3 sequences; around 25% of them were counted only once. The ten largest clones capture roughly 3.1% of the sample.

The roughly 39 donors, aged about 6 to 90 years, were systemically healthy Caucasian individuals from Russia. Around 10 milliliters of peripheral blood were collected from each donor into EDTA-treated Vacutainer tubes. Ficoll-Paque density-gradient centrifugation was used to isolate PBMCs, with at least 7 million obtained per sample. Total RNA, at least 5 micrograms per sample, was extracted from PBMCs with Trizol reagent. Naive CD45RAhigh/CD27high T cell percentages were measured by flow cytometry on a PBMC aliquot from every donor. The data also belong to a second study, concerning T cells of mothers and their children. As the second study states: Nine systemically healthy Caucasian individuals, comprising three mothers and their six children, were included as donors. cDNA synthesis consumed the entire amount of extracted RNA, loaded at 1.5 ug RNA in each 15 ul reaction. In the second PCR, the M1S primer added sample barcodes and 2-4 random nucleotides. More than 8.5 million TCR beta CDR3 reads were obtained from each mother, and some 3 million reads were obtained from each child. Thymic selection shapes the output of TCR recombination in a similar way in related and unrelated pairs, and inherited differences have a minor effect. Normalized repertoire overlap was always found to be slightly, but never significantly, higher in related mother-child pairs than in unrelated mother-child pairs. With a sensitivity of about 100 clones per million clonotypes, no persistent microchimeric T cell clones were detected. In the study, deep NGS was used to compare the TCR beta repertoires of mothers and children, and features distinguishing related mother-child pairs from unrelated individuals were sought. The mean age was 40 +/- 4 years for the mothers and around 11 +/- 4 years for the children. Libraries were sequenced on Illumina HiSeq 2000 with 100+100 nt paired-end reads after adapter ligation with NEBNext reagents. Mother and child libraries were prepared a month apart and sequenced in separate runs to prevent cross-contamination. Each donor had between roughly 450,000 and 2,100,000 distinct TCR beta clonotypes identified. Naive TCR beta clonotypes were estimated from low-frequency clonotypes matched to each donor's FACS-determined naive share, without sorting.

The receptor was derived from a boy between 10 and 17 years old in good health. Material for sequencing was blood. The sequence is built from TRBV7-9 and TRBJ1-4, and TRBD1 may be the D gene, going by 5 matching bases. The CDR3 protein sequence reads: CAGTGQGEKLFF. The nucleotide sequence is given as TGTGCCGGGACCGGACAAGGAGAAAAACTGTTTTTT.